What follows are 24 T cell receptor beta chains derived from one specimen sequenced in a study of vaccination and CD4 T cells after COVID-19. Cultured CD4+ T-cell DNA underwent Oncomine TCR Beta short-read sequencing. TCRdb ran MiXCR on the PCR reads and lists one entry per CDR3 protein. The table records 11,000 or so distinct CDR3 sequences, approximately 24% of them present only once. Regarding treatment: roughly 10-day PBMC culture with coronavirus spike peptide pools or control peptides (ViraFEST assay). Antigens of these TCRs are unknown. The sample in question was CD4+ T cells from blood, cultured in vitro, obtained after SARS-CoV-2 vaccination. These receptors all stem from a human donor who had recovered from COVID-19.

By share, this clonotype counts as medium-sized. V is TRBV6-2 or TRBV6-3 and J is TRBJ1-5, with D tentatively TRBD1 (6 bases). V dropped 6 bases and J dropped 3 bases, with 12 bases sitting between them. Germline CDR1 is MNHEY and CDR2 is SVGEGT. The CDR3 spans 14 residues. CDR3 sequence: CASRFRGDNQPQHF. The CDR3 region has the DNA TGTGCCAGCAGATTCAGGGGTGACAATCAGCCCCAGCATTTT.

By share of the sample, this clonotype is medium-sized. The rearrangement uses TRBV6-1 and TRBJ1-1; 9 positions match TRBD1. The V and J ends lost 7 bases and 0 bases, in that order; junction bases with no gene match: 9. Germline V gene data show CDR1 as MNHNS and CDR2 as SASEGT. The CDR3 is made up of 16 amino acids. CDR3 in amino acids: CASKGGTGTMNTEAFF. In DNA, the CDR3 is TGTGCCAGCAAAGGAGGGACAGGGACAATGAACACTGAAGCTTTCTTT.

The chain recombines TRBV5-4 with TRBJ1-4; D is perhaps TRBD1 (6 bases). This CDR3 contains 15 residues. Germline V gene lookup returns CDR1 SGHNT and CDR2 YYREEE (reference sequence). V was trimmed by 4 bases and J by 4 bases, leaving 14 bases between them. The CDR3 bases are TGTGCCAGCAGCATTAACAGGGCCGTTAATGAAAAACTGTTTTTT. Translated, it gives CASSINRAVNEKLFF.

This clonotype was counted only a few times. The J gene is TRBJ1-1, the V gene TRBV7-9; D is possibly TRBD1 (5 bases). Germline V CDR1 and CDR2: SEHNR, FQNEAQ (reference sequence). This CDR3 spans 12 amino acids. Trimming removed 4 bases from V and 8 bases from J, with 11 bases in between. CDR3 nucleotide sequence: TGTGCCAGCAGCTGGCAGGGACTGGAAGCTTTCTTT. As protein: CASSWQGLEAFF. The full variable domain, completed using reference TRBV7-9 and TRBJ1-1, is DTGVSQNPRHKITKRGQNVTFRCDPISEHNRLYWYRQTLGQGPEFLTYFQNEAQLEKSRLLSDRFSAERPKGSFSTLEIQRTEQGDSAMYLCASSWQGLEAFFGQGTRLTVV.

This clonotype is classed as medium-sized. V gene TRBV7-9 combines with J gene TRBJ1-6; tentatively, D is TRBD1 (5 bases). CDR3 length: 14 amino acids. Germline assignment: CDR1 SEHNR and CDR2 FQNEAQ (reference sequence). The V end lost 2 bases, the J end lost 10 bases, and 12 bases lay between the germline ends. The CDR3 DNA reads as TGTGCCAGCAGCTTAAATCGGGGGAAGTCACCCCTCCACTTT. Its translation: CASSLNRGKSPLHF. Variable domain in full (rest from reference TRBV7-9 and TRBJ1-6): DTGVSQNPRHKITKRGQNVTFRCDPISEHNRLYWYRQTLGQGPEFLTYFQNEAQLEKSRLLSDRFSAERPKGSFSTLEIQRTEQGDSAMYLCASSLNRGKSPLHFGNGTRLTVT.

This clonotype was seen only a few times. This chain connects TRBV28 to TRBJ1-1; D unresolved. Between the trimmed V and J ends, which lost 3 bases and 3 bases, there was a span of 14 bases. Per germline, CDR1 MDHEN and CDR2 SYDVKM. The CDR3 contains 15 residues. CDR3 in DNA: TGTGCCAGCAGTTTTAAACGGGGAATGGACACTGAAGCTTTCTTT. This encodes CASSFKRGMDTEAFF.

This clonotype turned up a few times. The chain links TRBV28 to TRBJ2-1; 10 bases agree with TRBD2. The CDR3 sequence is 14 residues long. Trimming took 8 bases from V and 6 from J; bases not matched to a gene: 7. The germline V gene encodes CDR1 MDHEN and CDR2 SYDVKM. The CDR3 loop is CASRSTSGINEQFF. The CDR3, as DNA: TGTGCCAGCCGGTCTACTAGCGGGATCAATGAGCAGTTCTTC.

The rearrangement links TRBV2 to TRBJ1-2, with 7 bases fitting TRBD1. The CDR3 is 14 residues long. The V segment lost 7 bases and the J segment 4 bases; nucleotides outside the gene matches: 9. Germline V gene sequence: CDR1 SNHLY, CDR2 FYNNEI. The CDR3 loop is CASTPSTGSYGYTF. CDR3 DNA: TGTGCCAGCACCCCTTCGACAGGGTCCTATGGCTACACCTTC. The full variable domain, with the rest looked up from reference TRBV2 and TRBJ1-2, is EPEVTQTPSHQVTQMGQEVILRCVPISNHLYFYWYRQILGQKVEFLVSFYNNEISEKSEIFDDQFSVERPDGSNFTLKIRSTKLEDSAMYFCASTPSTGSYGYTFGSGTRLTVV.

This clonotype is termed medium-sized (0.01 to 0.1%). V usage is TRBV20-1 and J usage is TRBJ2-3; maybe TRBD2 (6 bases). Per the germline V gene, CDR1 is DFQATT and CDR2 is SNEGSKA (reference sequence). The ends were cut back, 5 bases at V and 0 bases at J, with 18 bases in the middle. The CDR3 is 16 residues long. As DNA, the CDR3 is TGCAGTGCTGAAGCCGGGACTTCGACTAGCACAGATACGCAGTATTTT. The encoded protein is CSAEAGTSTSTDTQYF.

This clonotype was picked up a small number of times. This chain joins TRBV29-1 and TRBJ2-5, with a weak D call TRBD2 (6 bases). V was trimmed by 6 bases and J by 1 base, leaving 6 bases between them. Germline V gene data show CDR1 as SQVTM and CDR2 as ANQGSEA. The CDR3 extends over 11 amino acids. CDR3 protein: CSVGLQETQYF. The CDR3, as DNA: TGCAGCGTGGGACTCCAAGAGACCCAGTACTTC.

In this sample, this clonotype turned up a few times. V and J are TRBV18 and TRBJ2-5; tentative D call: TRBD2 (6 bases). Germline V gene sequence: CDR1 KGHSH, CDR2 LQKENI. V shed 6 bases and J shed 2 bases, with 13 bases lying between them. The CDR3 length is 14 residues. This chain's CDR3 is CASSYTSPQETQYF. The CDR3 DNA sequence: TGTGCCAGCTCTTACACTAGCCCTCAAGAGACCCAGTACTTC.

The chain links TRBV29-1 to TRBJ2-3; 7 positions agree with TRBD2. V shed 4 bases, J shed 2 bases, and the junction held 15 bases outside the gene matches. The CDR3 loop spans 17 amino acids. The germline V gene has CDR1 SQVTM and CDR2 ANQGSEA. CDR3 region: CSVGGGMSGKHTDTQYF. Written as DNA, the CDR3 is TGCAGCGTTGGGGGGGGGATGAGCGGCAAACACACAGATACGCAGTATTTT.

The chain combines TRBV7-3 with TRBJ2-5; 9 nucleotides match TRBD2. The germline gives CDR1 SGHTA, CDR2 FQGTGA. The CDR3 has 17 amino acids. The V and J ends lost 3 bases and 1 base, in that order; junction bases with no gene match: 9. This CDR3 is CASSLHGAGGGQETQYF. In DNA form, the CDR3 reads TGTGCCAGCAGCTTGCATGGGGCGGGAGGGGGCCAAGAGACCCAGTACTTC.

This clonotype was found a few times. The chain combines TRBV7-3 with TRBJ2-1; 7 nucleotides align to TRBD1. The J segment lost 7 bases and the V segment lost 2 bases, leaving 8 bases of the junction unmatched. Germline V gives CDR1 SGHTA, CDR2 FQGTGA. The CDR3 is 15 residues long. The CDR3 nucleotides are TGTGCCAGCAGCTTAGGACAGGCAGGGATTAATGAGCAGTTCTTC. Its translation is CASSLGQAGINEQFF.

This clonotype was picked up a small number of times. As DNA, the CDR3 is TGTGCCAGCAGCTTAACTTCCGGGACTAGTGGGACCGGGGAGCTGTTTTTT. Protein product: CASSLTSGTSGTGELFF. The V and J genes are TRBV7-3 and TRBJ2-2; 8 bases agree with TRBD2. The V gene's germline CDR1 is SGHTA and CDR2 FQGTGA. The CDR3 contains 17 residues. The trim removed 0 bases at V and 5 bases at J, leaving 8 bases unmatched.

This clonotype was found a few times. The V gene is TRBV7-9, the J gene TRBJ2-3; 16 nucleotides agree with TRBD2. Germline CDR1 SEHNR, CDR2 FQNEAQ (reference sequence). The CDR3 contains 18 residues. V was clipped by 5 bases and J by 0 bases; unmatched bases: 5. The CDR3 reads CASSEPGLAGGSTDTQYF. For the CDR3, the DNA is TGTGCCAGCAGCGAACCGGGACTAGCGGGAGGGAGCACAGATACGCAGTATTTT.

There are a few counts of this clonotype. The chain links TRBV7-9 to TRBJ1-2; no reliable D call. Between the trimmed V and J ends, which lost 5 bases and 7 bases, there was a span of 20 bases. The CDR3 length is 15 residues. CDR1 and CDR2 (germline): SEHNR, FQNEAQ (reference sequence). CDR3 in amino acids: CASSVSRELLGGYTF. The CDR3 DNA reads as TGTGCCAGCAGCGTTAGTAGGGAGCTACTGGGTGGCTACACCTTC.

Only a few counts were recorded for this clonotype. In DNA, the CDR3 is TGTGCCAGCAGCCCAGGGGCTAACTATGGCTACACCTTC. It encodes CASSPGANYGYTF. The chain carries TRBV7-2 and TRBJ1-2, with a weak D call TRBD1 (6 bases). Trimming removed 5 bases at V and 0 bases at J, with 7 bases between. From germline, CDR1 is SGHTA and CDR2 FQGNSA. The CDR3 extends over 13 amino acids.

The chain employs TRBV20-1 and TRBJ1-2; 7 bases are shared with TRBD1. Germline V gives CDR1 DFQATT, CDR2 SNEGSKA (reference sequence). CDR3 size: 15 residues. The ends lost 3 bases at V and 1 base at J; junction bases unmatched: 8. CDR3 protein: CSASLAGTVNYGYTF. In nucleotides, the CDR3 is TGCAGTGCTAGCCTAGCCGGGACAGTTAACTATGGCTACACCTTC.

V and J are TRBV5-6 and TRBJ1-5; D is undetermined. CDR1 is SGHDT and CDR2 is YYEEEE in the germline V gene. The CDR3 is 14 amino acids. The germline V and J ends were trimmed by 1 base and 0 bases, with 5 bases remaining between them. Here the CDR3 reads CASSLTLSNQPQHF. The CDR3 DNA reads TGTGCCAGCAGCTTGACCCTTAGCAATCAGCCCCAGCATTTT. Variable domain in full (rest from reference TRBV5-6 and TRBJ1-5): DAGVTQSPTHLIKTRGQQVTLRCSPKSGHDTVSWYQQALGQGPQFIFQYYEEEERQRGNFPDRFSGHQFPNYSSELNVNALLLGDSALYLCASSLTLSNQPQHFGDGTRLSIL.

To note about this clonotype: The junction differs from germline at one of its ends, possibly a read error. This chain connects TRBV20-1 to TRBJ2-5; D is unresolved. Germline lookup yields CDR1 DFQATT and CDR2 SNEGSKA (reference sequence). The CDR3 runs 11 residues. CDR3: CNAASGETQYF. The CDR3 DNA is TGCAATGCTGCTAGTGGAGAGACCCAGTACTTC.

This chain links TRBV7-7 with TRBJ2-1; tentative D call: TRBD1 (5 bases). The CDR3 length is 15 residues. V shed 2 bases and J shed 9 bases, with 17 bases lying between them. From germline, CDR1 is SSHAT and CDR2 FNYEAQ (reference sequence). The CDR3 DNA sequence: TGTGCCAGCAGCTTAATAGGGGCGGACAATAGTGAGCAGTTCTTC. Its protein is CASSLIGADNSEQFF.

This clonotype was seen a few times. The rearrangement links TRBV19 to TRBJ2-7, with a possible D match to TRBD2 (5 bases). This CDR3 is 14 amino acids long. Germline assignment: CDR1 LNHDA and CDR2 SQIVND (reference sequence). V was clipped by 5 bases and J by 0 bases, with 11 bases between them. The CDR3 nucleotides read TGTGCCAGTAGTCTTTTTCGGGGCTCCTACGAGCAGTACTTC. It yields the protein CASSLFRGSYEQYF. Full variable domain (outside the CDR3, taken from reference TRBV19 and TRBJ2-7): DGGITQSPKYLFRKEGQNVTLSCEQNLNHDAMYWYRQDPGQGLRLIYYSQIVNDFQKGDIAEGYSVSREKKESFPLTVTSAQKNPTAFYLCASSLFRGSYEQYFGPGTRLTVT.

This clonotype was picked up a small number of times. The rearrangement joins TRBV20-1 to TRBJ1-5; 11 bases are a match to TRBD1. The CDR3 is 21 residues long. Per germline, CDR1 DFQATT and CDR2 SNEGSKA (reference sequence). The V gene end was trimmed by 0 bases and the J gene end by 9 bases; junction bases not matched to a gene: 25. The CDR3 region is CSARDYRSVSSGTGGLRPQHF. The CDR3 coding sequence is TGCAGTGCTAGAGATTATAGGAGTGTTTCGTCCGGGACAGGGGGACTTCGGCCCCAGCATTTT.